This T cell receptor beta chain stems from a study of control samples from healthy donors and cancer patients. Germline loops: CDR1 MDHEN, CDR2 SYDVKM. Unmatched junction bases numbered 10, after V lost 4 bases and J lost 5 bases. The CDR3 is made up of 15 amino acids. The protocol was immunoSEQ multiplex PCR, while the TCRdb copy is restricted to in-frame clones and leaves out a portion. This table lists approximately 190,000 clones. The source is a woman younger than 45 in good health. Sequencing was performed on blood. This chain links TRBV28 with TRBJ1-2, with 7 bases that match TRBD1. The CDR3 DNA reads as TGTGCCAGCAGTTCGGCAGGGGGAAGAGGGTATGGCTACACCTTC. It specifies CASSSAGGRGYGYTF.